One sample yielded the 19 T cell receptor beta chains listed below, sequenced in a study of blood T cell repertoires in COVID-19. Sequenced by immunoSEQ multiplex PCR; TCRdb stores in-frame clones only, minus some. The sample lists 160,000 or so clones, 83% occurring once. Sequencing input: peripheral blood. The origin of the receptors is a human donor in a cohort sampled during active COVID-19.

This sequence joins TRBV7-2 and TRBJ2-7, with D tentatively TRBD1 (6 bases). The CDR3 runs 14 residues. Looked up from germline, CDR1 is SGHTA and CDR2 is FQGNSA. V gave up 1 base and J gave up 6 bases, with 13 bases separating them. The CDR3 sequence: CASSLDRDRREQYF. CDR3 bases: TGTGCCAGCAGCTTAGACAGGGATCGACGCGAGCAGTACTTC.

The rearrangement joins TRBV3-1 (or the pseudogene TRBV3-2) to TRBJ2-7; 7 bases match TRBD2. Germline lookup yields CDR1 LGHDT and CDR2 YNNKEL (reference sequence). The CDR3 has 12 residues. The J segment lost 6 bases and the V segment lost 3 bases, leaving 2 bases of the junction unmatched. The CDR3 DNA reads TGTGCCAGCAGCCACGGGGGGATCGAGCAGTACTTC. This sequence encodes CASSHGGIEQYF.

V usage is TRBV4-2 and J usage is TRBJ2-7, with 13 bases aligning to TRBD2. With V trimmed by 6 bases and J by 3 bases, 14 bases remained unmatched. Germline V gene sequence: CDR1 LGHNA, CDR2 YNFKEQ. CDR3 length: 18 amino acids. The CDR3 spells CASRVPGTSGARGYEQYF. CDR3 DNA: TGTGCCAGCAGAGTCCCCGGGACTAGCGGGGCCCGAGGCTACGAGCAGTACTTC.

This clone was counted only a few times. The chain is built from TRBV24-1 and TRBJ2-6; D may be TRBD1 (6 bases). CDR3 length: 16 residues. Trimming took off 2 bases at V and 1 base at J, with 8 bases between the two ends. Per germline, CDR1 KGHDR and CDR2 SFDVKD. DNA for the CDR3: TGTGCCACCAGTGATTACAGGGTATCTGGGGCCAACGTCCTGACTTTC. Translating gives CATSDYRVSGANVLTF.

The chain recombines TRBV1 with TRBJ2-3; the table's D call, TRBD2, was not checked against the DNA. TRBV1 has pseudogene status. This CDR3 region has 12 residues. CDR3 sequence: CTSSLPRDTQYF. The CDR3 bases are TGCACCAGCAGCCTTCCTAGAGATACGCAGTATTTT.

The chain joins TRBV9 to TRBJ2-7, with 7 bases that match TRBD2. This CDR3 contains 13 residues. The V gene end was trimmed by 4 bases and the J gene end by 5 bases; junction bases not matched to a gene: 6. In germline, CDR1 is SGDLS, CDR2 YYNGEE. This CDR3 reads CASSPGLVHEQYF. In nucleotides, the CDR3 is TGTGCCAGCAGCCCCGGACTAGTCCACGAGCAGTACTTC.

The rearrangement links TRBV28 to TRBJ1-2; 9 nucleotides agree with TRBD1. This CDR3 is 14 amino acids long. The J segment lost 6 bases and the V segment lost 2 bases, leaving 4 bases of the junction unmatched. CDR1 is MDHEN and CDR2 is SYDVKM in the germline V gene. CDR3 coding DNA: TGTGCCAGCAGTTTAGCAGGGACAGGGAATGGCTACACCTTC. Translated: CASSLAGTGNGYTF.

As regards this clone: Relative to the germline gene, one junction end is altered; a read error may explain this. The chain links TRBV7-2 to TRBJ2-5; 9 nucleotides align to TRBD2. This CDR3 is built from 13 residues. CDR1 and CDR2 from the germline V gene are SGHTA and FQGNSA. The CDR3 DNA is TGTGCCAGCCGCTTAGCGGGAGAAGAGACCCAGTACTTC. It yields the protein CASRLAGEETQYF.

This chain joins TRBV5-1 and TRBJ1-6; TRBD1 matches at 7 bases. This CDR3 contains 14 residues. CDR1 is SGHRS, CDR2 YFSETQ, per germline. Losses at the gene ends were 4 bases for V and 10 bases for J; bases not matched to a gene: 8. The CDR3 bases are TGCGCCAGCAGCCATACACAGGGGACCTCACCCCTCCACTTT. Its translation: CASSHTQGTSPLHF.

V is TRBV27 and J is TRBJ2-6; 8 nucleotides align to TRBD1. The germline V gene encodes CDR1 MNHEY and CDR2 SMNVEV (reference sequence). J was trimmed by 0 bases and V by 5 bases; bases with no gene match: 9. The CDR3 sequence is 18 residues long. The CDR3 DNA reads TGTGCCAGCAGTCACGACAGGGGCGCCAGCTCTGGGGCCAACGTCCTGACTTTC. Translating it yields CASSHDRGASSGANVLTF.

The chain employs TRBV4-1 and TRBJ2-6, with TRBD1 matching 9 bases. The germline CDR1 and CDR2 sequences are MGHRA and YSYEKL. The ends lost 0 bases at V and 4 bases at J; junction bases unmatched: 10. CDR3 length: 19 residues. The CDR3 DNA reads as TGCGCCAGCAGCCAAGATCCGCGGACAGGGGTGAGAGGGGCCAACGTCCTGACTTTC. It specifies CASSQDPRTGVRGANVLTF.

V gene TRBV7-2 combines with J gene TRBJ2-3, with D perhaps TRBD1 (5 bases). V shed 1 base and J shed 4 bases, with 15 bases lying between them. The CDR3 has 16 amino acids. The V gene's germline CDR1 is SGHTA and CDR2 FQGNSA. The CDR3 DNA reads TGTGCCAGCAGCTTAGATACAGGATCAGGTTCAGATACGCAGTATTTT. Protein product: CASSLDTGSGSDTQYF.

CDR3 sequence reads: CASSLRTGSEQYF. In DNA form, the CDR3 reads TGTGCCAGCAGTCTCCGGACAGGGTCCGAGCAGTACTTC. V usage is TRBV28 and J usage is TRBJ2-7; 8 nucleotides line up with TRBD1. From germline, CDR1 is MDHEN and CDR2 SYDVKM. The CDR3 spans 13 residues. Trimming took 5 bases from V and 6 from J; bases not matched to a gene: 6.

The rearrangement links TRBV5-4 to TRBJ2-7; TRBD1 matches 11 bases. The CDR3 runs to 15 residues. Germline V CDR1 and CDR2: SGHNT, YYREEE (reference sequence). V shed 4 bases and J 0 bases; nucleotides not matched to a gene: 3. CDR3 sequence (DNA): TGTGCCAGCAGCCCCGGGACAGGGGGCTCCTACGAGCAGTACTTC. Encoded protein: CASSPGTGGSYEQYF. Combining the CDR3 with reference TRBV5-4 and TRBJ2-7 gives the whole variable domain ETGVTQSPTHLIKTRGQQVTLRCSSQSGHNTVSWYQQALGQGPQFIFQYYREEENGRGNFPPRFSGLQFPNYSSELNVNALELDDSALYLCASSPGTGGSYEQYFGPGTRLTVT.

This clone was seen more than once but under ten times. This rearrangement joins TRBV23-1 to TRBJ1-5, with D perhaps TRBD1 (6 bases). TRBV23-1 is an ORF, with its function uncertain. This CDR3 comprises 19 residues. The germline V and J ends were trimmed by 5 bases and 0 bases, with 23 bases remaining between them. The CDR3 sequence is CASSRIPRGLLLSNQPQHF. The CDR3 bases are TGCGCCAGCAGTAGGATCCCCAGGGGCCTTCTCCTTAGCAATCAGCCCCAGCATTTT.

As for this clone: The junction differs from germline at one of its ends, possibly a read error. J is TRBJ2-2 and V is TRBV27; D is unresolved. The CDR3 covers 19 residues. CDR1 MNHEY and CDR2 SMNVEV come from the germline V gene (reference sequence). CDR3 sequence: CASSLYPLRSDPKTGELFF. CDR3 nucleotide sequence: TGTGCCAGCAGTTTATATCCCCTCAGGTCCGACCCGAAAACCGGGGAGCTGTTTTTT.

V usage is TRBV3-1 (or the pseudogene TRBV3-2) and J usage is TRBJ2-1, with a weak D call TRBD1 (6 bases). Looked up from germline, CDR1 is LGHDT and CDR2 is YNNKEL (reference sequence). V lost 0 bases, J lost 15 bases, and 21 bases lay in between. The CDR3 spans 15 residues. The DNA for the CDR3 is TGTGCCAGCAGCCAAGAGCCTGGACCCAGGGGTGGACGGTTCTTC. This codes for CASSQEPGPRGGRFF.

The chain recombines TRBV28 with TRBJ2-7; 7 bases are a match to TRBD2. V dropped 11 bases and J dropped 3; count of bases not matched to a gene: 7. Germline V gene lookup returns CDR1 MDHEN and CDR2 SYDVKM. CDR3 size: 12 residues. As DNA, the CDR3 is TGTGCCGCAGCGGGGCAGGGCTACGAGCAGTACTTC. As protein: CAAAGQGYEQYF.

The V call is TRBV6-5, the J call TRBJ2-6, with D possibly being TRBD2 (5 bases). Per germline, CDR1 MNHEY and CDR2 SVGAGI. The CDR3 extends over 15 amino acids. V lost 6 bases, J lost 0 bases, and 9 bases lay in between. CDR3 DNA: TGTGCCAGCAGGGCCGGGGTCTCTGGGGCCAACGTCCTGACTTTC. This codes for CASRAGVSGANVLTF.